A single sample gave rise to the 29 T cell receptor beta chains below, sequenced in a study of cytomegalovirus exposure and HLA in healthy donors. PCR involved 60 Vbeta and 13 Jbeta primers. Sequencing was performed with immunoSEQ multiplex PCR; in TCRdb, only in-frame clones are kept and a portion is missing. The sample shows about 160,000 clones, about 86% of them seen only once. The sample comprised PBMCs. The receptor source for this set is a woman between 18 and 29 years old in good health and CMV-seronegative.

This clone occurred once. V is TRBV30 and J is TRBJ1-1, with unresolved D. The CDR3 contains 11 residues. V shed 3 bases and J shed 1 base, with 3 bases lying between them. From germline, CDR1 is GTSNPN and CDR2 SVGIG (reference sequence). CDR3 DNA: TGTGCCTGGAGCAAGAACACTGAAGCTTTCTTT. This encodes CAWSKNTEAFF.

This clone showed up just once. The CDR3 loop is CASSLFVGQGRGDGYTF. CDR3 bases: TGTGCCAGCAGTTTATTCGTGGGACAGGGGAGAGGTGATGGCTACACCTTC. V usage is TRBV28 and J usage is TRBJ1-2; 10 nucleotides agree with TRBD1. The V and J ends lost 1 base and 6 bases, in that order; junction bases with no gene match: 11. Germline V lookup: CDR1 MDHEN, CDR2 SYDVKM. The CDR3 consists of 17 residues.

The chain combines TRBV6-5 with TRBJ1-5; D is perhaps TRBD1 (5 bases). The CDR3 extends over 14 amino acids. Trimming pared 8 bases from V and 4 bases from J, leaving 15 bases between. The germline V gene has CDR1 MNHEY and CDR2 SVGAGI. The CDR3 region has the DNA TGTGCCAGCGGGGCTGAACCTACAAATCAGCCCCAGCATTTT. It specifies CASGAEPTNQPQHF.

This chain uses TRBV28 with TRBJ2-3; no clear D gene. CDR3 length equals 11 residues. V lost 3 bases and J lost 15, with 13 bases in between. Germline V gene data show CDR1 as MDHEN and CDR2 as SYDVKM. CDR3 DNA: TGTGCCAGCAGTTTTTACCTATCCTTTTATTTT. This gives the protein CASSFYLSFYF.

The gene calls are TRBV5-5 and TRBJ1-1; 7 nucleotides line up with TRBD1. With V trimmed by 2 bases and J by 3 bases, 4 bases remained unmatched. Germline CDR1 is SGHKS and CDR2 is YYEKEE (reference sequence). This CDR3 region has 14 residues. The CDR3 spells CASSLGGGYTEAFF. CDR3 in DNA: TGTGCCAGCAGCTTAGGGGGCGGATACACTGAAGCTTTCTTT.

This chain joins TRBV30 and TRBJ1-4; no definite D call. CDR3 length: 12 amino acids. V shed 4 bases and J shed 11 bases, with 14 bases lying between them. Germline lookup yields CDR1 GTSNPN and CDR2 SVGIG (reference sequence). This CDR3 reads CAWNIGDFKLFF. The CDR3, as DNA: TGTGCCTGGAATATCGGAGATTTTAAACTGTTTTTT.

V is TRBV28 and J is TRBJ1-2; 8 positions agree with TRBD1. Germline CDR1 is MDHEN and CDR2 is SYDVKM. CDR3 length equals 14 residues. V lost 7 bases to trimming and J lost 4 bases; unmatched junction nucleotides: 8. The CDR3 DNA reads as TGTGCCAGCACCCCGGCTGACAGGGGCTATGGCTACACCTTC. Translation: CASTPADRGYGYTF.

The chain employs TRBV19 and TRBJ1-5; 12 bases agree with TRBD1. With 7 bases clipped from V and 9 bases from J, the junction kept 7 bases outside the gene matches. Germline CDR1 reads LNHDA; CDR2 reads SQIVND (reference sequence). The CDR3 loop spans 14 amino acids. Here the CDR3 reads CASTGTGGRRPQHF. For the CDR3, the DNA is TGTGCCAGTACCGGGACAGGGGGCCGAAGGCCCCAGCATTTT. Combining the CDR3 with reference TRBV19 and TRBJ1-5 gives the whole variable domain DGGITQSPKYLFRKEGQNVTLSCEQNLNHDAMYWYRQDPGQGLRLIYYSQIVNDFQKGDIAEGYSVSREKKESFPLTVTSAQKNPTAFYLCASTGTGGRRPQHFGDGTRLSIL.

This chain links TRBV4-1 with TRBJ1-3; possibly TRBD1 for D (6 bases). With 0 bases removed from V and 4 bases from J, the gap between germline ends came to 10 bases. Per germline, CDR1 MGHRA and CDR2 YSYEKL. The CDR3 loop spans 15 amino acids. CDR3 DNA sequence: TGCGCCAGCAGCCAAGATTCAGGGGCGGGAAACACCATATATTTT. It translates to CASSQDSGAGNTIYF.

The CDR3 nucleotides are TGTGCCAGCAGTAGCCGGGACTCCTCCTACGAGCAGTACTTC. Translating gives CASSSRDSSYEQYF. The rearrangement joins TRBV28 to TRBJ2-7, with D maybe TRBD2 (6 bases). CDR1 and CDR2 (germline): MDHEN, SYDVKM. V was clipped by 5 bases and J by 0 bases, with 11 bases between them. The CDR3 spans 14 residues.

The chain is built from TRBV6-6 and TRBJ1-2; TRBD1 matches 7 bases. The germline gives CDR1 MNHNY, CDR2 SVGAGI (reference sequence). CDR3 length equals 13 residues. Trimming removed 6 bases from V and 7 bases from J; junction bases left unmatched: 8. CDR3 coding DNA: TGTGCCAGCAGGTTAGGGGACAGCGGTGGCTACACCTTC. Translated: CASRLGDSGGYTF.

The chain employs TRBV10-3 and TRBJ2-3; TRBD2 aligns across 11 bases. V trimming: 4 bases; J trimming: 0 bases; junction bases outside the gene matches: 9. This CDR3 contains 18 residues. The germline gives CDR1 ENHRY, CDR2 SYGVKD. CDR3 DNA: TGTGCCATCAGTGTAGGGCTAGCGGGGGGCGATAGCACAGATACGCAGTATTTT. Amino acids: CAISVGLAGGDSTDTQYF.

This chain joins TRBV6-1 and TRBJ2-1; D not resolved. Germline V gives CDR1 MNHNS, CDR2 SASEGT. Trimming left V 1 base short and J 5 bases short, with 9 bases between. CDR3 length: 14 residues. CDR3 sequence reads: CASSEVRLNNEQFF. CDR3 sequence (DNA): TGTGCCAGCAGTGAAGTGCGCCTGAACAATGAGCAGTTCTTC.

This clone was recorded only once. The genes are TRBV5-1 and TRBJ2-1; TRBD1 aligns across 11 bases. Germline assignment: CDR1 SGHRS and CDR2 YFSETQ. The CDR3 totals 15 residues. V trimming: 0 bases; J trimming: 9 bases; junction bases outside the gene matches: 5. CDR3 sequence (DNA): TGCGCCAGCAGCTTGGGAGGACAGGGGGCGCTTGAGCAGTTCTTC. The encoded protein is CASSLGGQGALEQFF.

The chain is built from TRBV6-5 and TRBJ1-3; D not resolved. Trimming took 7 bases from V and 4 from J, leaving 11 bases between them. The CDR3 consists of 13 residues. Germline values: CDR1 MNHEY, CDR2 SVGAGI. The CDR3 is CASMNIAGNTIYF. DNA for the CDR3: TGTGCCAGCATGAACATCGCCGGAAACACCATATATTTT.

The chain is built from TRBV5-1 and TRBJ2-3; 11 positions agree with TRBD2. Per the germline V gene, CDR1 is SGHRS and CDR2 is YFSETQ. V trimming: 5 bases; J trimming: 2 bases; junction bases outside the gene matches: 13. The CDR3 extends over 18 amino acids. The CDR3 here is CASRSLVSSGGPTDTQYF. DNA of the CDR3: TGCGCCAGCAGGAGCCTTGTGTCTAGCGGGGGGCCCACAGATACGCAGTATTTT.

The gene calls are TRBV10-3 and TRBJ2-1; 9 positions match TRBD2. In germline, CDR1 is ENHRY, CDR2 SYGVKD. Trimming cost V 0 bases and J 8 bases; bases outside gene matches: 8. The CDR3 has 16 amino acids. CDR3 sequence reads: CAISESVGLAGDEQFF. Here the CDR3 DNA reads TGTGCCATCAGTGAGTCTGTGGGACTAGCTGGGGATGAGCAGTTCTTC.

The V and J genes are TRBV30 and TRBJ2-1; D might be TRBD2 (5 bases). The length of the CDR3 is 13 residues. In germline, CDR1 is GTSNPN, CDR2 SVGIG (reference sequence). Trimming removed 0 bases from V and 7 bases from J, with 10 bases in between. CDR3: CAWSVTGKNEQFF. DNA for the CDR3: TGTGCCTGGAGTGTCACGGGGAAAAATGAGCAGTTCTTC.

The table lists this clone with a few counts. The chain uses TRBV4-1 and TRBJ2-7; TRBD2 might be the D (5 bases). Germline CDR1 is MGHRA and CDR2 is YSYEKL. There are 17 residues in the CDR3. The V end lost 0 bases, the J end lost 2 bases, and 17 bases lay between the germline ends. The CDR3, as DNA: TGCGCCAGCAGCCAAGATAAGCGAGACGGGGTCACCTACGAGCAGTACTTC. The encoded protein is CASSQDKRDGVTYEQYF.

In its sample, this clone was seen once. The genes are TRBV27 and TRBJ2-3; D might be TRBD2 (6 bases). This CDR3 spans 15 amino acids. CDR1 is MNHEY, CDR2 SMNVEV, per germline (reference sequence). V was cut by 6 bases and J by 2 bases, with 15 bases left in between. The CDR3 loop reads CASRPRDWYTDTQYF. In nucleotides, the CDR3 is TGTGCCAGCAGGCCCCGGGACTGGTACACAGATACGCAGTATTTT.

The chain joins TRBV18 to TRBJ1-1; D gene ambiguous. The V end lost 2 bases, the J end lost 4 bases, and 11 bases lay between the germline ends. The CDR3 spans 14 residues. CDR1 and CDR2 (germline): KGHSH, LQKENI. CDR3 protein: CASSPYSAGTEAFF. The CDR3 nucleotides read TGTGCCAGCTCACCATATTCCGCGGGCACTGAAGCTTTCTTT. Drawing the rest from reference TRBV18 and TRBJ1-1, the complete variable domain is NAGVMQNPRHLVRRRGQEARLRCSPMKGHSHVYWYRQLPEEGLKFMVYLQKENIIDESGMPKERFSAEFPKEGPSILRIQQVVRGDSAAYFCASSPYSAGTEAFFGQGTRLTVV.

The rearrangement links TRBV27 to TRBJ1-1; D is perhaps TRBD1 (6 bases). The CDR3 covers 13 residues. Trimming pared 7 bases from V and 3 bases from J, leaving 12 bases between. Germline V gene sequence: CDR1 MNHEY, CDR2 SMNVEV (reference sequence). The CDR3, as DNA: TGTGCCAGCACGGGACAAGAGGACACTGAAGCTTTCTTT. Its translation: CASTGQEDTEAFF.

In DNA, the CDR3 is TGTGCCAGCAGTGGTCCAGGGACTAGTATTAATGAGCAGTTCTTC. As protein: CASSGPGTSINEQFF. The chain links TRBV28 to TRBJ2-1, with 8 bases aligning to TRBD2. CDR1 is MDHEN and CDR2 is SYDVKM in the germline V gene. The CDR3 totals 15 residues. With V trimmed by 5 bases and J by 7 bases, 10 bases remained unmatched.

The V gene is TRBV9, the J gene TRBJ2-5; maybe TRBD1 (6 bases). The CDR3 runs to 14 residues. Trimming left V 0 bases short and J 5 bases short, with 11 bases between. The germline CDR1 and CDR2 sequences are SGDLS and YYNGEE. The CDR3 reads CASSVENRVETQYF. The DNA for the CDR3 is TGTGCCAGCAGCGTAGAGAACAGGGTGGAGACCCAGTACTTC. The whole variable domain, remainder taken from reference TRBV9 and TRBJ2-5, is DSGVTQTPKHLITATGQRVTLRCSPRSGDLSVYWYQQSLDQGLQFLIQYYNGEERAKGNILERFSAQQFPDLHSELNLSSLELGDSALYFCASSVENRVETQYFGPGTRLLVL.

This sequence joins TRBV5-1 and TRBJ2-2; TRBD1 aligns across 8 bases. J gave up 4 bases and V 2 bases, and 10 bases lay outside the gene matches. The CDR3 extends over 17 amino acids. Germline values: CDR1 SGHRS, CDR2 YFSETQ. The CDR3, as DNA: TGCGCCAGCAGCTTCGGCGACAGGGGACCTAGCACCGGGGAGCTGTTTTTT. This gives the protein CASSFGDRGPSTGELFF.

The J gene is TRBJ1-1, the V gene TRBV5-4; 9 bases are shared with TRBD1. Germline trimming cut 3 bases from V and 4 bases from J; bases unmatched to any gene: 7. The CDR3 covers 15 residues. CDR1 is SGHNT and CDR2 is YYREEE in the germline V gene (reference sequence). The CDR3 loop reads CASSWAGQGGTEAFF. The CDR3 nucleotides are TGTGCCAGCAGCTGGGCGGGACAGGGCGGCACTGAAGCTTTCTTT. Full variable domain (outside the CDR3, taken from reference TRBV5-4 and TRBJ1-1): ETGVTQSPTHLIKTRGQQVTLRCSSQSGHNTVSWYQQALGQGPQFIFQYYREEENGRGNFPPRFSGLQFPNYSSELNVNALELDDSALYLCASSWAGQGGTEAFFGQGTRLTVV.

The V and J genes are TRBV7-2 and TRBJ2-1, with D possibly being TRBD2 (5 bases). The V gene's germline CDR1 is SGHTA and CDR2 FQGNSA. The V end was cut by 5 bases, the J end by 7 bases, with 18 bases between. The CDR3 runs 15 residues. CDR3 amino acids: CASSPTDSRRNEQFF. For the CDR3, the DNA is TGTGCCAGCAGCCCAACGGACTCTCGACGAAATGAGCAGTTCTTC.

The CDR3 DNA follows: TGCAGCGTTTCCACGGGAGGAGAAAATGAAAAACTGTTTTTT. It specifies CSVSTGGENEKLFF. The chain is built from TRBV29-1 and TRBJ1-4; D is uncertain. Germline values: CDR1 SQVTM, CDR2 ANQGSEA. The CDR3 spans 14 residues. V dropped 5 bases and J dropped 5 bases, with 15 bases sitting between them.

Written as DNA, the CDR3 is TGTGCCAGCAGTCCCCGGAGGTTCTCCTACGAGCAGTACTTC. It is translated as CASSPRRFSYEQYF. The V and J genes are TRBV28 and TRBJ2-7, with a tentative D call TRBD2 (5 bases). The ends were cut back, 5 bases at V and 0 bases at J, with 11 bases in the middle. The CDR3 extends over 14 amino acids. The germline V gene encodes CDR1 MDHEN and CDR2 SYDVKM.